The rows below give T cell receptor beta chains drawn from one sample of a study of CD8+ T cells in alopecia areata. Clones were sequenced by immunoSEQ multiplex PCR, and TCRdb holds only the in-frame ones, with some missing. The sample has about 140,000 clones; about 85% are singletons. This specimen consisted of CD8+ T cells sorted from blood, obtained at week 4, from a patient treated with tofacitinib. The receptors derive from a human donor with alopecia areata. Both conserved end residues are part of each CDR3. A D gene is named only where the DNA matches it firmly. The size entry is marked missing in some rows and otherwise reads once, few, many or a size class.

D	size	V	J	DNA	CDR3
-	-	TRBV15	TRBJ2-3	TGTGCCACCGGGAGCGGATCAAGCACAGATACGCAGTATTTT	CATGSGSSTDTQYF
TRBD2	-	TRBV29-1	TRBJ2-1	TGCAGCGTTGAAGGTCGGCTAGCGGGGGGTATACACGGGGTGAATGAGCAGTTCTTC	CSVEGRLAGGIHGVNEQFF
TRBD2	-	TRBV5-1	TRBJ2-7	TGCGCCAGCAGCTTGGGTACTAGCGGGAGCCACGAGCAGTACTTC	CASSLGTSGSHEQYF
TRBD1	-	TRBV5-6	TRBJ2-3	TGTGCCAGCAGCCCAGGGGGCCCCACAGATACGCAGTATTTT	CASSPGGPTDTQYF
-	-	TRBV29-1	TRBJ2-1	TGCAGCGTTGTGTCGAAGAGCAGGGTAGAGCAGTTCTTC	CSVVSKSRVEQFF
TRBD2	-	TRBV9	TRBJ2-1	TGTGCCAGCAGTTCAGCGGGGTACAATGAGCAGTTCTTC	CASSSAGYNEQFF
-	-	TRBV27	TRBJ2-7	TGTGCCAGCGGTTGGTACGAGCAGTACTTC	CASGWYEQYF
TRBD2	-	TRBV27	TRBJ2-3	TGTGCCAGCAGCGGGAGGACTAGCACAGATACGCAGTATTTT	CASSGRTSTDTQYF
-	-	TRBV4-1	TRBJ2-1	TGCGCCAGCAGCCACCCCGGGCAGTATGAGCAGTTCTTC	CASSHPGQYEQFF
-	-	TRBV7-8	TRBJ2-1	TGTGCCAGCAGCTTAGCGCCCGCGGGCGGCTCCTACAATGAGCAGTTCTTC	CASSLAPAGGSYNEQFF
-	once	TRBV7-6	TRBJ2-5	TGTGCCAGCAGACCTGGCCTACAAGAGACCCAGTACTTC	CASRPGLQETQYF
-	-	TRBV30	TRBJ2-1	TGTGCCTCGGATCTAGGGGGAACGGGCGATGAGCAGTTCTTC	CASDLGGTGDEQFF
TRBD2	once	TRBV7-3	TRBJ2-5	TGTGCCAGCAGCTTAAGTAGCGGGGGCCAAGAGACCCAGTACTTC	CASSLSSGGQETQYF
-	few	TRBV30	TRBJ2-1	TGTGCCTTGATTGCCGAGGACAACAATGAGCAGTTCTTC	CALIAEDNNEQFF
-	-	TRBV25-1	TRBJ1-2	TGTGCCAGCAGTGATACTGGTCCCTTCTATGGCTACACCTTC	CASSDTGPFYGYTF
-	-	TRBV29-1	TRBJ2-3	TGCAGCGTTGAAGTAGGGACAGATACGCAGTATTTT	CSVEVGTDTQYF
-	-	TRBV7-9	TRBJ2-7	TGTGCCAGCAGCTTAGTCGAGGGTGACGAGCAGTACTTC	CASSLVEGDEQYF
-	-	TRBV5-4	TRBJ2-7	TGTGCCAGCAGCCCGGACAGTTCCTACGAGCAGTACTTC	CASSPDSSYEQYF
TRBD1	-	TRBV13	TRBJ2-1	TGTGCCAGCAGCTTCAGTGGGACAGGGGGTTACAATGAGCAGTTCTTC	CASSFSGTGGYNEQFF
-	once	TRBV6-5	TRBJ1-4	TGTGCCAGCAGTTACTCGAGTCGGATCGGAGGGGAAAAACTGTTTTTT	CASSYSSRIGGEKLFF
-	-	TRBV27	TRBJ2-1	TGTGCCAGCAGTTTAGCAGCGCGAGGGGGTTTGGCCTACAATGAGCAGTTCTTC	CASSLAARGGLAYNEQFF
TRBD2	-	TRBV14	TRBJ2-7	TGTGCCAGCAGCCAAGAGGGACTAGGATCTTACGAGCAGTACTTC	CASSQEGLGSYEQYF
-	-	TRBV2	TRBJ1-1	TGTGCCAGCAGTGAGTCGAGCCCCGCCGGGAACACTGAAGCTTTCTTT	CASSESSPAGNTEAFF
-	-	TRBV27	TRBJ2-7	TGTGCCAGCAGTTTTACCGAATCCTACGAGCAGTACTTC	CASSFTESYEQYF
TRBD2	-	TRBV27	TRBJ2-3	TGTGCCAGCAGTCCGAAGGGTGCGGGAGGAACAGATACGCAGTATTTT	CASSPKGAGGTDTQYF
TRBD1	-	TRBV7-7	TRBJ1-1	TGTGCTAGCAGCTTAGAGGCAGGGGGCAACCCCGAAGCTTTCTTT	CASSLEAGGNPEAFF
TRBD2	-	TRBV7-9	TRBJ2-7	TGTGCCAGCAGCTTAGTGACTAGCGGGGACTACGAGCAGTACTTC	CASSLVTSGDYEQYF
-	-	TRBV25-1	TRBJ1-1	TGTGCCAGCAGTGACGAAGTCATGAACACTGAAGCTTTCTTT	CASSDEVMNTEAFF
TRBD1	few	TRBV7-9	TRBJ2-7	TGTGCCAGCAGCGCCCGACAGGGGCTCGACGAGCAGTACTTC	CASSARQGLDEQYF
-	once	TRBV30	TRBJ2-1	TGTGCCTGGAGTGTATATGAGATTTACAATGAGCAGTTCTTC	CAWSVYEIYNEQFF
-	once	TRBV5-1	TRBJ2-7	TGCGCCAGCAGCTTGGTATTTGGTTTTACCTACGAGCAGTACTTC	CASSLVFGFTYEQYF
-	-	TRBV19	TRBJ2-5	TGTGCCACCTCAGGGCTAGCCCAAGAGACCCAGTACTTC	CATSGLAQETQYF
-	-	TRBV5-6	TRBJ1-1	TGTGCCAGCAGCTTGTTAGGGCCCGAAGCTTTCTTT	CASSLLGPEAFF
-	-	TRBV7-3	TRBJ2-5	TGTGCCAGCAGCGCGGGACGGGGATTGGGAGAGACCCAGTACTTC	CASSAGRGLGETQYF
TRBD1	once	TRBV30	TRBJ2-3	TGTGCCTGGAGTATCGGGACAGCAGAGGCCACAGATACGCAGTATTTT	CAWSIGTAEATDTQYF
-	-	TRBV4-1	TRBJ1-1	TGCGCCAGCAGCTTAACCGGGCCCCTAGGGGACACTGAAGCTTTCTTT	CASSLTGPLGDTEAFF
TRBD2	few	TRBV4-1	TRBJ2-7	TGCGCCAGCAGCCAAGGCCCGGGACTAGGTCACGAGCAGTACTTC	CASSQGPGLGHEQYF
-	-	TRBV14	TRBJ2-7	TGTGCCAGCAGTTACACAGGGAGCTCCTACGAGCAGTACTTC	CASSYTGSSYEQYF
-	-	TRBV13	TRBJ1-1	TGTGCCAGCAGCTTAGCCGGGGGGAAGACTGAAGCTTTCTTT	CASSLAGGKTEAFF
-	-	TRBV6-6	TRBJ1-1	TGTGCCAGCAGTTACTCGACCGGGAAGTGGAACACTGAAGCTTTCTTT	CASSYSTGKWNTEAFF
TRBD1	-	TRBV9	TRBJ2-3	TGTGCCAGCAGGGTCGGGACAGGGCCAGATACGCAGTATTTT	CASRVGTGPDTQYF
-	-	TRBV7-8	TRBJ1-4	TGTGCCAGCAGCTCTGGGGGGTCTAATGAAAAACTGTTTTTT	CASSSGGSNEKLFF
-	-	TRBV27	TRBJ1-4	TGTGCCAGCAGTTTAAGGGTCTATAATGAAAAACTGTTTTTT	CASSLRVYNEKLFF
TRBD1	-	TRBV19	TRBJ2-1	TGTGCCAGAAACCCGGGACAGGGTGCCAATGAGCAGTTCTTC	CARNPGQGANEQFF
-	-	TRBV4-1	TRBJ1-4	TGCGCCAGCAGCCAAGTTGGAGGGTATGCTGAAAAACTGTTTTTT	CASSQVGGYAEKLFF
TRBD2	-	TRBV29-1	TRBJ2-7	TGCAGCGTTGAATTGGGGACGGCGGGACTAGCGGGAGGGCCCTACGAGCAGTACTTC	CSVELGTAGLAGGPYEQYF
-	-	TRBV4-1	TRBJ1-1	TGCGCCAGCAGCGGGCGGGGGGGCACTGAAGCTTTCTTT	CASSGRGGTEAFF
-	-	TRBV21-1	TRBJ2-3	TGTGCCAGCAGCAAAGAGCGCACAGATACGCAGTATTTT	CASSKERTDTQYF
-	-	TRBV18	TRBJ2-5	TGTGCCAGCTCAACTTCTGGCCCTCGGGAGACCCAGTACTTC	CASSTSGPRETQYF
TRBD2	-	TRBV7-9	TRBJ2-1	TGTGCCAGCAGCTCACCGGGACTAGCGGCTAATGAGCAGTTCTTC	CASSSPGLAANEQFF
-	-	TRBV9	TRBJ2-7	TGTGCCAGCAGCAAGCAGGGCGAGCAGTACTTC	CASSKQGEQYF
-	-	TRBV5-6	TRBJ2-3	TGTGCCAGCAGCTCTGACGACGATACGCAGTATTTT	CASSSDDDTQYF
-	once	TRBV6-5	TRBJ2-1	TGTGCCAGCAGTTTGTACGGCCCCTCTCAAGAGCAGTTCTTC	CASSLYGPSQEQFF
-	-	TRBV5-4	TRBJ2-7	TGTGCCAGCAGCGGCACCAGCGAGCAGTACTTC	CASSGTSEQYF
-	-	TRBV10-2	TRBJ2-5	TGCGCCAGTGGCGAGGAGACCCAGTACTTC	CASGEETQYF
-	-	TRBV2	TRBJ2-1	TGTGCCAGCAGTGAAGCGTTGGGCCCCGGCATTGAGCAGTTCTTC	CASSEALGPGIEQFF
-	-	TRBV7-7	TRBJ1-1	TGTGCCAGCAGCTTTCCGACAACATATCGAGAAGTAGCTTTCTTT	CASSFPTTYREVAFF
TRBD2	once	TRBV5-1	TRBJ2-2	TGCGCCAGCAGCTCGCCCCCGGGTAAGGTAGCGGGGGGGAACGCGAACACCGGGGAGCTGTTTTTT	CASSSPPGKVAGGNANTGELFF
-	-	TRBV19	TRBJ2-1	TGTGCCAGTAGTGTAGCGGCGAGCTCCTACAATGAGCAGTTCTTC	CASSVAASSYNEQFF